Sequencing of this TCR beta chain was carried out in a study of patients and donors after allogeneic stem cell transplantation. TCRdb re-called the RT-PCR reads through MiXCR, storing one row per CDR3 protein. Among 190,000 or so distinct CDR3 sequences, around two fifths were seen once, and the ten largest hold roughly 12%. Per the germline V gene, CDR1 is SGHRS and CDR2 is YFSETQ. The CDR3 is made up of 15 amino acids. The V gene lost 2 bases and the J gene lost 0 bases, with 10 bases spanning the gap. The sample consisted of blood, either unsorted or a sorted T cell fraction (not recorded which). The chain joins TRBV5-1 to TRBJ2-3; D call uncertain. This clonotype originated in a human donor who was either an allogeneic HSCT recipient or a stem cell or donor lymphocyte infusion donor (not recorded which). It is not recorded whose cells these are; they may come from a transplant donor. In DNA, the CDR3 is TGCGCCAGCAGCTTAGGTACTACTAGCACAGATACGCAGTATTTT. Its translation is CASSLGTTSTDTQYF.